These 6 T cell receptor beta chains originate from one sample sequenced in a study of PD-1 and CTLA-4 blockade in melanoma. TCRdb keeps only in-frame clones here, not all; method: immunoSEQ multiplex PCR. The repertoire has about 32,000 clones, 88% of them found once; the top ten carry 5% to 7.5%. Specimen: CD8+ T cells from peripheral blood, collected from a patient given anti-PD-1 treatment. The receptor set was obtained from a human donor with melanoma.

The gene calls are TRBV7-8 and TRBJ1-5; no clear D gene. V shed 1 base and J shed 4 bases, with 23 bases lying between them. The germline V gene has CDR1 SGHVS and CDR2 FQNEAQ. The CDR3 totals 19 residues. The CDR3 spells CASSLERLGNNGPNQPQHF. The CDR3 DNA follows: TGTGCCAGCAGCTTAGAACGACTTGGAAACAACGGTCCGAATCAGCCCCAGCATTTT. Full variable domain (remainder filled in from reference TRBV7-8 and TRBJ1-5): GAGVSQSPRYKVAKRGQDVALRCDPISGHVSLFWYQQALGQGPEFLTYFQNEAQLDKSGLPSDRFFAERPEGSVSTLKIQRTQQEDSAVYLCASSLERLGNNGPNQPQHFGDGTRLSIL.

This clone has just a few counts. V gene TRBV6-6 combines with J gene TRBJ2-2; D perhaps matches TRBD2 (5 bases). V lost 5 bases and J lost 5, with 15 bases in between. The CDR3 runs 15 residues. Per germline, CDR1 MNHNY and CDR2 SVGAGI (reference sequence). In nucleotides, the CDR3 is TGTGCCAGCAGTCCAAACAGAGGAGGTACCGGGGAGCTGTTTTTT. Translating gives CASSPNRGGTGELFF.

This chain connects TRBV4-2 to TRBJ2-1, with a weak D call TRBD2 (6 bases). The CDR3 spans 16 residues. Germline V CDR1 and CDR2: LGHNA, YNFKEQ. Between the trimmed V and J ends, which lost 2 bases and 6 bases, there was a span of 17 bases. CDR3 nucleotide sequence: TGTGCCAGCAGCCAACATCCCGGGGGAGACGGCAATGAGCAGTTCTTC. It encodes CASSQHPGGDGNEQFF.

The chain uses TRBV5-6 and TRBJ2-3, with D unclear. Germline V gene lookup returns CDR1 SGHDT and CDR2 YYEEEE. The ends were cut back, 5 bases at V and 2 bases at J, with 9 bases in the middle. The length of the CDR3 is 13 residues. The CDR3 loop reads CASSRQSTDTQYF. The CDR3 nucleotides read TGTGCCAGCAGTAGGCAATCCACAGATACGCAGTATTTT.

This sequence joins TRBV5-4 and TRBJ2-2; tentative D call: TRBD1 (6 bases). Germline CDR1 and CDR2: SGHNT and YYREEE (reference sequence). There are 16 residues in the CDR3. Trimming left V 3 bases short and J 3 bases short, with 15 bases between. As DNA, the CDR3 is TGTGCCAGCAGCTCACAACAGGGTTCGCACACCGGGGAGCTGTTTTTT. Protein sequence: CASSSQQGSHTGELFF.

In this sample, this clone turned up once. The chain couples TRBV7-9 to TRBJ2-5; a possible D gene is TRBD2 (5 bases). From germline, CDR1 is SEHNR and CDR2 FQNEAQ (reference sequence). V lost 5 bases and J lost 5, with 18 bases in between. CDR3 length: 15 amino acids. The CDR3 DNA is TGTGCCAGCAGCCTCCCTAGCAGATTAGGGGAGACCCAGTACTTC. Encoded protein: CASSLPSRLGETQYF.